This T cell receptor (beta chain) comes out of a study of cytomegalovirus exposure and HLA in healthy donors (dated by TCRdb to the late 2010s). Notes on the research overall: According to an earlier analysis of 587 of the donors, about 179 million T cells yielded 117 million unique TCR beta sequences and 276 Gb of sequence data. Roughly 310 gigabases of sequencing data and approximately 93 million unique TCR sequences were included in an early release covering 500 to 750 HLA-typed donors. Of the roughly 400 genotyped donors, around 81% fell in the genetic ancestry cluster associated with self-reported Caucasian donors. The study was designed to test whether signatures of past pathogen exposure could be identified by cataloging public T cell receptors. The study used immunosequencing to profile the T cell repertoires of some 600 subjects and linked those repertoires to cytomegalovirus serostatus. In addition to the first cohort of 666 subjects, a separate validation cohort of 100 to 150 different subjects was used. High-throughput TCR immunosequencing, statistical association of individual TCRs with disease status, and machine learning were combined to predict cytomegalovirus infection status. In a later analysis, previously published TCR beta repertoires from hundreds of donors were re-analyzed and high-resolution HLA genotyping was added so that TCR occurrence patterns could be studied. Rather than using new phenotypic data, the later analysis identified candidate immune exposures from TCR beta sequences and from how often those sequences occurred across donors. An earlier analysis of around 580 of the donors used high-throughput TCR beta sequencing to judge whether each TCR beta V gene segment behaved as functional or pseudogenic. Donor age, sex, ethnicity and CMV serostatus were compiled alongside the repertoire data. A later genetic analysis used genome-wide SNP genotypes for about 60% of the roughly 700 donors, treating that subset as a discovery cohort. Every repertoire in the discovery cohort had been generated on one and the same sequencing platform. Class I and class II HLA loci were covered by the typing at four-digit resolution. Typing coverage varied by locus: roughly 629-630 donors for A, B, C, DRB1 and DQB1; more than 500 for DQA1; around 610 for DPA1; more than 450 for DPB1. Roughly five DR-DQ haplotypes were handled as single units for association and clustering, since linkage in the cohort was strong. Among roughly 370 genotyped donors of the cohort, an average of 235,054 unique TCR beta nucleotide sequences were sequenced per donor, about a sixth of them non-productive. What the authors observed across the whole study: Several of the top co-occurrence clusters appeared to be linked to parvovirus B19, influenza, CMV and Epstein-Barr virus, according to a later analysis. In an earlier analysis of some 550 of the donors, most TCR beta V segments were observed in productive rearrangements about 90% or about 30% of the time, broadly matching IMGT annotations. Sequencing depth was assumed to be roughly uniform across donors in the presence/absence analyses, though that assumption may not hold. Correlated functional status among segregating V segments might reflect linkage disequilibrium, but an unknown experimental factor could not be ruled out. A cluster of highly shared sequence variants was judged likely to represent a technical artifact of the sequencing pipeline. Because counts were too low, around 17 rarely observed V segments, including chromosome 9 orphons, were left out of the earlier analysis of about 620 of the donors. It was suggested by the authors that the approach could potentially be generalized to other disease states and immunological phenotypes. Across donors, most TCR sequences were observed very rarely, whereas some public TCRs were present in many individuals. According to a later genetic analysis, donors in an Asian-associated ancestry cluster had fewer N-insertions in productive TCRs than the approximately 670-donor mean. The classifier was reported to diagnose cytomegalovirus status with high specificity and sensitivity in both the original cohort and the validation cohort. V-gene and J-gene trimming of TCR beta chains was associated with a missense DCLRE1C variant in a later genetic analysis, and the association was replicated in an independent cohort. In a later analysis, most CMV-associated TCR beta chains were found to appear HLA-restricted, with HLA associations seemingly driven largely by CMV exposure. When HLA alleles, especially DR and DQ, strongly co-occurred, attributing TCR associations to individual alleles was difficult. At a false discovery rate of 0.05, a later analysis linked around 17,000 TCR beta sequences to specific HLA alleles. A further reported finding was that TCR beta sequences accurately predicted the HLA-A and HLA-B alleles for most subjects in the first cohort. Because HLA typing was unavailable for some donors at each locus, only the typed subset was used in association tests. CMV serostatus was the only immune exposure information available for the cohort. This cohort had only TCR beta chains sequenced, and the lack of alpha or paired-chain data limited which features could be detected. In a later analysis, TCR association rates were found to vary across HLA loci, with the most associated TCRs seen for DRB1 alleles and the fewest for HLA-C alleles. In the study, roughly 160 TCR beta chains were listed as associated with cytomegalovirus. Because the 87-base-pair reads could not distinguish some IMGT-functional V segments, including TRBV6-2 and TRBV6-3, those segments were excluded. A later analysis found that HLA-associated TCR beta chains were more clonally expanded and had lower generation probabilities than equally common non-associated chains. In vitro tests confirmed that a few of the cytomegalovirus-associated TCR beta chains recognize cytomegalovirus antigens.

The cohort comprised around 700 healthy bone marrow donors. At the time of sampling, all cohort members were nominally healthy, though unrecorded immune exposures were likely present. The donor was CMV seronegative and was included in the group of a few hundred seronegative cohort members. Every donor gave a peripheral blood sample, and the peripheral blood mononuclear cells from that sample were used for TCR beta sequencing. Genomic DNA was extracted from the blood cell samples with the Qiagen DNeasy Blood Extraction Kit. Details on this clone: The clone's antigen remains unknown. Per-base qualities were not stored, and no clone one base away is much larger.

The CDR3 has 16 amino acids, counting the end cysteine and phenylalanine. Kept here is only the CDR3 DNA, which spans 48 bases and is read in frame from base 1. At the junction V is shortened by 0 bases and J by 7 bases, with 19 bases in between. Via the germline V gene (reference sequence), CDR1 is LNHNV and CDR2 YYDKDF. Preparation of the library involved the immunoSEQ multiplex PCR assay. The multiplex PCR relied on a mix of 60 forward primers for TCR Vbeta segments and 13 reverse primers for TCR Jbeta segments. A multiplex PCR assay on genomic DNA amplified the CDR3 region of rearranged TCR beta genes. The Illumina HiSeq System was used to sequence the amplified TCR beta libraries as 87-base-pair reads. As for the authors' bioinformatics: In a later analysis, tens of millions of unique TCR beta chains were counted across the approximately 640 repertoires, and some 10 million of these chains were shared by at least two donors. Raw reads were error-corrected and collapsed into unique sequences with a nearest-neighbor algorithm that merged closely related sequences to remove PCR and sequencing errors. To assign V, D and J gene segments, CDR3 sequences were aligned to IMGT reference sequences. For a sequence to be retained, a match of at least six nucleotides was required to both a V gene segment and a J gene segment. Rearrangements were classified as productive when the CDR3 lacked stop codons and remained in frame with V and J, and all other rearrangements were classified as non-productive. CDR3 was defined according to IMGT convention as the region running from the second conserved V-encoded cysteine to the conserved J-encoded phenylalanine. In an earlier analysis of roughly 580 of the donors, sequences lacking an unambiguous match to a single V gene segment were excluded. In an earlier analysis of a few hundred of the donors, a V segment was called functional when productive rearrangements were above 56.7%, and segregating when the standard deviation between donors exceeded 5%. A statistical classification framework was built to diagnose cytomegalovirus status from the catalog of TCR beta chain sequences. In a later analysis, V and J genes were assigned by comparing TCR nucleotide sequences against IMGT/GENE-DB human TR gene sequences. In a later analysis, CDR3 sequences and most-parsimonious VDJ recombination scenarios were assigned using the TCRdist pipeline. In a later analysis, every TCR beta chain was defined by the combination of its CDR3 amino acid sequence and its V-gene family, and reads without a unique V-gene family were dropped. In a later analysis, fewer than 600 highly shared, low-generation-probability nucleotide sequences were removed to address suspected cross-contamination and a sequencing artifact. In a later analysis, a clonal expansion index was calculated for each public chain from normalized within-repertoire ranks of inferred template counts. In a later analysis, generation probabilities were computed using a VDJ recombination model fitted to out-of-frame rearrangements, and the results were checked against IGoR. A later analysis scored TCR-TCR, TCR-HLA and TCR-CMV co-occurrence with hypergeometric tests, applying a repertoire-size bias correction to TCR pairs. In a later analysis, false discovery rates were estimated by permuting HLA or CMV assignments 20 times. In a later analysis, co-occurring TCRs were grouped using DBSCAN, and TCRdist sequence similarity was added for clustering within HLA-allele-positive subsets. Co-occurrence clustering excluded repertoires with fewer than 30,000 or more than 120,000 public chains, plus five with anomalous nucleotide sharing. The table was pulled from immuneACCESS by TCRdb, which kept in-frame rearrangements only. Such tables lose some clones; where checked, under half of the loss comes from unresolved V genes, and the rest has no known cause. That table is the source of V, J and clone size, and D and trimming were worked out from the DNA. This sample gives approximately 150,000 clones in total; around 82% of them show up just once. Under 1.1% of the sample is held by the ten biggest clonotypes.

The source of this sequence is a man aged 25-40 years in good health and CMV-seronegative. The chain is made from TRBV15 and TRBJ2-7; TRBD1 could be the D gene, as 7 bases match. Sequenced input: PBMCs. The sequenced DNA is TGTGCCACCAGCAGAGATAGGCCTCGGGCAGGGGGGGAGCAGTACTTC. Its translation is CATSRDRPRAGGEQYF.